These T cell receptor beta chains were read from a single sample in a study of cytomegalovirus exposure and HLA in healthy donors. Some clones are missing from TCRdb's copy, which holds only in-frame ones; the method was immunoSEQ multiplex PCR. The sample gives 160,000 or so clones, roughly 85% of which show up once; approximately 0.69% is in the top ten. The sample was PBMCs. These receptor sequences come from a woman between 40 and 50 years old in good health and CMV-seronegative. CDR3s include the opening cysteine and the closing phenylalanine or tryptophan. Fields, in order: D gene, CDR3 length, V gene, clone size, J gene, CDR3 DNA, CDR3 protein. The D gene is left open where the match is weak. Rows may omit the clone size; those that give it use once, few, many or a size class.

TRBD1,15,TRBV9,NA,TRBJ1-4,TGTGCCAGCAGCGTACGGACAGGAGCAAATGAAAAACTGTTTTTT,CASSVRTGANEKLFF
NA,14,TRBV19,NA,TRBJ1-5,TGTGCCAGTAGTATAGAGCAGAGCAATCAGCCCCAGCATTTT,CASSIEQSNQPQHF
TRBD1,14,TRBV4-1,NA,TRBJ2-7,TGCGCCAGCAGCCAAAGGACAGGGATATTCGAGCAGTACTTC,CASSQRTGIFEQYF
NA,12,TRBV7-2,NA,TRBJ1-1,TGTGCCAGCAGGGACGGGACACATGAAGCTTTCTTT,CASRDGTHEAFF
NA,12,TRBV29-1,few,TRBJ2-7,TGCAGCGCTTCAGACAGTACGAACGAGCAGTACTTC,CSASDSTNEQYF
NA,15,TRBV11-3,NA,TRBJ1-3,TGTGCCAGCAGTCAGGGGTTTAAAGCTGGAAACACCATATATTTT,CASSQGFKAGNTIYF
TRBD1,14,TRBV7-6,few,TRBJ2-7,TGTGCCAGCAGCACAGGGACAGGAACCTACGAGCAGTACTTC,CASSTGTGTYEQYF
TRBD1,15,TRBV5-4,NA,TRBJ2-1,TGTGCCAGCAGCCCAAGGACAGGGGGCCGATTTGAGCAGTTCTTC,CASSPRTGGRFEQFF
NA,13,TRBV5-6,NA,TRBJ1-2,TGTGCCAGCAGGCCGCAGGGACTCTATGGCTACACCTTC,CASRPQGLYGYTF
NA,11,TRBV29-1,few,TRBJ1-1,TGCAGCGTTGTACCAGACACTGAAGCTTTCTTT,CSVVPDTEAFF